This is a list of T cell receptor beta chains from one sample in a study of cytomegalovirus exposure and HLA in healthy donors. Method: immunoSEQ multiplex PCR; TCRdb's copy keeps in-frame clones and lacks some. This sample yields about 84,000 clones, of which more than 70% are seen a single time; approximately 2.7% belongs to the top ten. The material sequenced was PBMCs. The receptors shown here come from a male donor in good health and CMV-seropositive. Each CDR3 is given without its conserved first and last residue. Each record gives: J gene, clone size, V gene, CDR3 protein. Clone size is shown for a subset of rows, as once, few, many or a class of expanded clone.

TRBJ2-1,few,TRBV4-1,ASSQGLRLRGYNEQF
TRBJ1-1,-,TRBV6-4,ASSEPTGGMTEAF
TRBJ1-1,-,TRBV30,AWSGDLNTEAF
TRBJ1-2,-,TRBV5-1,ASSSDSYNYGYT
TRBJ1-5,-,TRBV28,ASSRTGTGGSVPQH
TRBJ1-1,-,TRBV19,ASSIGGSRVEAF
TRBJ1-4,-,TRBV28,ASSEISTNEKLF
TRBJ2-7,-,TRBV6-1,ASNQAFGLRTGGIAYEQY
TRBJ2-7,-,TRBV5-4,ASSKDSTYEQY
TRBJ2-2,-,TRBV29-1,SVRGLAGDTGELF
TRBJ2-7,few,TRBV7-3,ASSYGLFPVQY
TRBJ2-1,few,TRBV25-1,ASSESYEQF
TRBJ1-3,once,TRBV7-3,ASSSGFGNTIY
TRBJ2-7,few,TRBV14,ASSLVGLAYEQY
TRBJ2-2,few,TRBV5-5,ASSPPGTGELF
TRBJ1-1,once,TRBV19,ASSIGTGGNTEAF
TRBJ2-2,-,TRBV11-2,ASSFRGGTGELF
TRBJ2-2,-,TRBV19,ASRAGSTGELF
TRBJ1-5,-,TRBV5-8,ASSDGGTYSNQPQH
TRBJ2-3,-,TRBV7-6,ASILQGLAGSTDTQY
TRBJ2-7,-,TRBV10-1,ARHRAQVYEQY
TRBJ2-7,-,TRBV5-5,ASSLLAGVYEQY
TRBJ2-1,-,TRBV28,AILSTSYNEQF
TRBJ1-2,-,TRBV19,ASREAGTGGNYGYT
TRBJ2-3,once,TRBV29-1,SVLTGTDTQY
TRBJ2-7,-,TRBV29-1,SVREGQGAYEQY
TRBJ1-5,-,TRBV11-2,ASSNANQPQH
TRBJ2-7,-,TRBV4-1,ASSQTSGGPYEQY
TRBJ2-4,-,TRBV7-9,ASSLASFSKNIQY
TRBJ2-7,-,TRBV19,ASTNAGAGEQY
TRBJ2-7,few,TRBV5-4,ASSPTTGPQGLYEQY
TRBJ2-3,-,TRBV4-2,ASSLTTSGNTDTQY
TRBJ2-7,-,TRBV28,ASSSALREQY
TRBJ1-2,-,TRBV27,ASSKIHPGHLYGYT
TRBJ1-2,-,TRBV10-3,AIHPPGTGGYGYT
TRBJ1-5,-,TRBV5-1,ASKPWTDRRGNQPQH
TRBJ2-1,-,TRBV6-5,ASSYSSGYYNEQF
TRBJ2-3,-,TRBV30,AWSVIPGQGILTSGTTDTQY
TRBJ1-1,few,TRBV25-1,ASVPGGSTEAF
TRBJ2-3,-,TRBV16,ASSQDSRGDTQY
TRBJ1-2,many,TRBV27,ASSSYSNYGYT
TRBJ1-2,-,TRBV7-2,ASSLAGDRGGYT
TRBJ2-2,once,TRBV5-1,ASSSVQAQNTGELF
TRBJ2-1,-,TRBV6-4,ASSDSDSGNEQF
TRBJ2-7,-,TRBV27,ASSPSSGRAYEQY
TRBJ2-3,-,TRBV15,ATSRDLGDTQY
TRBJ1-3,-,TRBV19,ASSIGRGNTIY
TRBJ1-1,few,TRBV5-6,ASLTPNTEAF
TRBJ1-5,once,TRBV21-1,ASPAGGRNQPQH
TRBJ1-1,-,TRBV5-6,ASSLTSRTGQWYTEAF